The 2 T cell receptor beta chains below were found in one sample sequenced in a study of blood T cells in healthy people across ages. A second roughly 6 to 12 cycle PCR used barcoded and J-beta primers. Using its own MiXCR run on the 5' RACE reads, TCRdb lists one record per CDR3 protein. The data hold about 1,800,000 distinct CDR3 sequences, with roughly 28% observed a single time. Sequencing was done on a sample of blood. These receptors all stem from a woman between 25 and 40 years old in good health.

This clonotype was seen a few times. The chain employs TRBV9 and TRBJ2-3; D unresolved. CDR1 and CDR2 (germline): SGDLS, YYNGEE. V shed 0 bases and J shed 2 bases, with 7 bases lying between them. This CDR3 spans 14 amino acids. CDR3 loop: CASSVGWNTDTQYF. The CDR3 nucleotides are TGTGCCAGCAGCGTAGGATGGAACACAGATACGCAGTATTTT.

This clonotype is a singleton in its sample. The chain is built from TRBV3-1 and TRBJ2-7; maybe TRBD1 (6 bases). Germline CDR1 and CDR2: LGHDT and YNNKEL (reference sequence). Trimming removed 2 bases from V and 3 bases from J, with 14 bases in between. This CDR3 is built from 15 residues. This CDR3 reads CASSQFGDTSYEQYF. Here the CDR3 DNA reads TGTGCCAGCAGCCAATTCGGGGACACCAGCTACGAGCAGTACTTC.